This T cell receptor (beta chain) appears in the sequencing data of a study of graft-versus-host responses after intestinal transplantation. Measured with immunoSEQ multiplex PCR; TCRdb has only the in-frame clones, and not every one. The sample includes around 9,800 clones, less than 80% seen only once; the top ten take about 24%. The CDR3 runs 15 residues. Germline V gene data show CDR1 as LGHNT and CDR2 as FRNRAP. V was clipped by 5 bases and J by 4 bases, with 15 bases between them. Intraepithelial plus lamina propria lymphocytes were released by processing graft tissue. The sequence came from a human patient who received an intestinal transplant, so some T cells may come from the graft donor. Specimen: ileum tissue, collected about 520 days after intestinal transplant. The chain uses TRBV12-5 and TRBJ2-1, with unresolved D. The chain's CDR3 is CASGLMPPNYNEQFF. The CDR3 nucleotides read TGTGCTAGTGGTCTCATGCCGCCAAATTACAATGAGCAGTTCTTC. The variable domain in full, completed from reference TRBV12-5 and TRBJ2-1, reads DARVTQTPRHKVTEMGQEVTMRCQPILGHNTVFWYRQTMMQGLELLAYFRNRAPLDDSGMPKDRFSAEMPDATLATLKIQPSEPRDSAVYFCASGLMPPNYNEQFFGPGTRLTVL.